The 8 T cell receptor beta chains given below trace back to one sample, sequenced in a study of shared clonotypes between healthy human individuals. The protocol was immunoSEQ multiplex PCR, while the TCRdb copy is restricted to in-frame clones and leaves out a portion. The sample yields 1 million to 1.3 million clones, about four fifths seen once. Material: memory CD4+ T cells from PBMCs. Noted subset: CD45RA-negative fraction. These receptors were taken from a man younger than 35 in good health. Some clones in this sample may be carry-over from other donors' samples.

This CDR3 is CASSLERDNQPQHF. CDR3 nucleotide sequence: TGTGCCAGCAGCTTAGAACGGGACAATCAGCCCCAGCATTTT. The chain couples TRBV7-9 to TRBJ1-5, with unresolved D. Looked up from germline, CDR1 is SEHNR and CDR2 is FQNEAQ (reference sequence). The CDR3 consists of 14 residues. The germline V and J ends were trimmed by 1 base and 3 bases, with 7 bases remaining between them.

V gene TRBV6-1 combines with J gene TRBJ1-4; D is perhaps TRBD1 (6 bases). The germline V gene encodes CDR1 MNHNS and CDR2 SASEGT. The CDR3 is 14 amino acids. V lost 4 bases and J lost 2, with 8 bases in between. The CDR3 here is CASSGGATNEKLFF. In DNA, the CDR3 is TGTGCCAGCAGTGGGGGGGCGACTAATGAAAAACTGTTTTTT.

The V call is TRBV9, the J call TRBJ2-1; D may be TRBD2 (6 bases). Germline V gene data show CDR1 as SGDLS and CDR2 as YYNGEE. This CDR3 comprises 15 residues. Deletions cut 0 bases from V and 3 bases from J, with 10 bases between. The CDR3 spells CASSVEPSDYNEQFF. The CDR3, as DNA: TGTGCCAGCAGCGTAGAACCTAGCGACTACAATGAGCAGTTCTTC.

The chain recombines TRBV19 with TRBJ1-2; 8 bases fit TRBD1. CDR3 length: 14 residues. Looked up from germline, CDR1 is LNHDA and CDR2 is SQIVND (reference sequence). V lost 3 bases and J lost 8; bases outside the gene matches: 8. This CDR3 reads CASSISGGGSGYTF. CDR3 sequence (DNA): TGTGCCAGTAGTATCTCAGGGGGCGGGAGCGGCTACACCTTC. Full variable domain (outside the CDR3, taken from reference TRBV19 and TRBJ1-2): DGGITQSPKYLFRKEGQNVTLSCEQNLNHDAMYWYRQDPGQGLRLIYYSQIVNDFQKGDIAEGYSVSREKKESFPLTVTSAQKNPTAFYLCASSISGGGSGYTFGSGTRLTVV.

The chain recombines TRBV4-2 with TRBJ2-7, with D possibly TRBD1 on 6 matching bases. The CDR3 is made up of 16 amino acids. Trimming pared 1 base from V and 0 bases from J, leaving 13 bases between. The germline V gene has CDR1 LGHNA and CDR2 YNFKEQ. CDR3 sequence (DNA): TGTGCCAGCAGCCAAGCGGTTTCAGGGGACTCCTACGAGCAGTACTTC. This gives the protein CASSQAVSGDSYEQYF.

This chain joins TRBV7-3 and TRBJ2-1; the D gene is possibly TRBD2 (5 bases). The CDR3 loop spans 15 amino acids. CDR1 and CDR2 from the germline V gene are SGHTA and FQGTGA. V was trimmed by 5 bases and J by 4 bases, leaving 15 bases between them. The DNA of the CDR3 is TGTGCCAGCAGCCTGGGAGCGGTGGTGTACAATGAGCAGTTCTTC. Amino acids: CASSLGAVVYNEQFF. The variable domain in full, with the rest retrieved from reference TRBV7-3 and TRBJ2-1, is GAGVSQTPSNKVTEKGKYVELRCDPISGHTALYWYRQSLGQGPEFLIYFQGTGAADDSGLPNDRFFAVRPEGSVSTLKIQRTERGDSAVYLCASSLGAVVYNEQFFGPGTRLTVL.

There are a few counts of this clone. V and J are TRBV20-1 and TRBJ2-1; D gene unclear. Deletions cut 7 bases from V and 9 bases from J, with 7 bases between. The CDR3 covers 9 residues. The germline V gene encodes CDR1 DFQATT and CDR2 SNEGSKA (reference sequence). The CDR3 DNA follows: TGCAGTGTTGGCATTGAGCAGTTCTTC. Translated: CSVGIEQFF.

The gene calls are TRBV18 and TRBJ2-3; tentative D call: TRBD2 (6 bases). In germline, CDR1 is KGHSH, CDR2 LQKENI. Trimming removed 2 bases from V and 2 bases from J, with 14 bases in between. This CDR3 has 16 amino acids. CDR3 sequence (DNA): TGTGCCAGCTCACCAGTGGGCCTAGCGTTCACAGATACGCAGTATTTT. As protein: CASSPVGLAFTDTQYF.